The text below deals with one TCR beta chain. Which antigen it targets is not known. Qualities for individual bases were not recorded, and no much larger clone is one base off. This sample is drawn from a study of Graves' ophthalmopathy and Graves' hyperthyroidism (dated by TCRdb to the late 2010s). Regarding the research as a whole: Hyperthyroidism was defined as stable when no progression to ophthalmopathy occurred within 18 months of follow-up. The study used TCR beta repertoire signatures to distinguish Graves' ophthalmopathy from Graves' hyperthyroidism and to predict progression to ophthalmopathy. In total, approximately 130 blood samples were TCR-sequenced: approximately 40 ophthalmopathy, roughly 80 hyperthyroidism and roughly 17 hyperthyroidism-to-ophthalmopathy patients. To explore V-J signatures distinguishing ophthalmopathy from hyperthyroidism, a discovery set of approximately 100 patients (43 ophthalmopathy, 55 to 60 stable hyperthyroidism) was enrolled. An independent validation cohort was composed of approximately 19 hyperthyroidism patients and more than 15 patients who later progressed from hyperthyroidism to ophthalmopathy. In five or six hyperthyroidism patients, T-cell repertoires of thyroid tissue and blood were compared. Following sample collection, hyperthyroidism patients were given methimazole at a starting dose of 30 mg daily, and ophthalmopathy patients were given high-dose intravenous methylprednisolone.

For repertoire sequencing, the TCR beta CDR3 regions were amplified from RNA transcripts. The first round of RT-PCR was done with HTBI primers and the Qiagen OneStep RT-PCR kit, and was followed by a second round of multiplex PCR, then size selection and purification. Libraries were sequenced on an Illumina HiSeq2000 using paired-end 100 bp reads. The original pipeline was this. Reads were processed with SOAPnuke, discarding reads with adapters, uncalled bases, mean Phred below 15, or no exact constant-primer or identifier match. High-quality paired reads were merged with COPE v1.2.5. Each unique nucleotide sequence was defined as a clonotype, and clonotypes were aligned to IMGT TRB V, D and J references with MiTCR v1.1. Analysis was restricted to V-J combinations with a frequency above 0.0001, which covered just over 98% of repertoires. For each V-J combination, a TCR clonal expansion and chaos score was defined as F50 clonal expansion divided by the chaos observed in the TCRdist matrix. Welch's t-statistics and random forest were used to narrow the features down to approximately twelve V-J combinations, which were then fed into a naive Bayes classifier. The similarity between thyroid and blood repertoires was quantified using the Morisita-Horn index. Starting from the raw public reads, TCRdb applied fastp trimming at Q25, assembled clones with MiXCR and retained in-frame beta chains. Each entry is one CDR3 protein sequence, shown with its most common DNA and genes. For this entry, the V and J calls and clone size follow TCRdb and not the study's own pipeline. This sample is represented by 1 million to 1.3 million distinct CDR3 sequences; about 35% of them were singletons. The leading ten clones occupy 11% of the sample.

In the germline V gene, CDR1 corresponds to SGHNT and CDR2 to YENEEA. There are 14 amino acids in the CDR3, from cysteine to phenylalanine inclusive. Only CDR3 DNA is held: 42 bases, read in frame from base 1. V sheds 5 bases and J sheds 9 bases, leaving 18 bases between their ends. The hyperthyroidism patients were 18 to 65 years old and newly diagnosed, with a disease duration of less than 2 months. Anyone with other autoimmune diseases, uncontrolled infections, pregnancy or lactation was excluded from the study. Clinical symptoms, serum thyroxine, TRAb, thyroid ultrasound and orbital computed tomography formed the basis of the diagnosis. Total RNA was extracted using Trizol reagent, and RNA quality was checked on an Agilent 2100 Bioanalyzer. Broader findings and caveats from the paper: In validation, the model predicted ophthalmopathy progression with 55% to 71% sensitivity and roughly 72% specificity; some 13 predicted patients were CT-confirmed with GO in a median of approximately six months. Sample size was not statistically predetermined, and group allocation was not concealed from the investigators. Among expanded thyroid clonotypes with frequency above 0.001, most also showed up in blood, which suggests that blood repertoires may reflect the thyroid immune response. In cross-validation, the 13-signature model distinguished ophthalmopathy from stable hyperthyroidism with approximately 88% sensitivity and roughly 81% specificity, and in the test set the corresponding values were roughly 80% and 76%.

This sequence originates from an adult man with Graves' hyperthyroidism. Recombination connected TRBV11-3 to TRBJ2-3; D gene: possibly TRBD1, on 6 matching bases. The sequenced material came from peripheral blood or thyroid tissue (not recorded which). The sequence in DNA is TGTGCCAGCAGCCCCCGAAACAGGGATTGGACGCAGTATTTT. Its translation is CASSPRNRDWTQYF.